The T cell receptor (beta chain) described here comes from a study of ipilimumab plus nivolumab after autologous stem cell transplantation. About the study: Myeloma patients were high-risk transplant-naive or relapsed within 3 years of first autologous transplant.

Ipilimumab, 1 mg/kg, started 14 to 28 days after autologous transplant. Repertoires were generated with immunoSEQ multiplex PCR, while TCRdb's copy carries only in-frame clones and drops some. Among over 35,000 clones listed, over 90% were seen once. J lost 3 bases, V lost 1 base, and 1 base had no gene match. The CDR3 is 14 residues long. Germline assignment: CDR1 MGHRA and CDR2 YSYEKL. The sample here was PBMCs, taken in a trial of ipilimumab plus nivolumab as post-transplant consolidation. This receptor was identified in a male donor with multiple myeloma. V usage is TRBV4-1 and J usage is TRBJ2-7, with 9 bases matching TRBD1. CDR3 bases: TGCGCCAGCAGCCAAGGGACAGGGGTCTACGAGCAGTACTTC. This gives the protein CASSQGTGVYEQYF.